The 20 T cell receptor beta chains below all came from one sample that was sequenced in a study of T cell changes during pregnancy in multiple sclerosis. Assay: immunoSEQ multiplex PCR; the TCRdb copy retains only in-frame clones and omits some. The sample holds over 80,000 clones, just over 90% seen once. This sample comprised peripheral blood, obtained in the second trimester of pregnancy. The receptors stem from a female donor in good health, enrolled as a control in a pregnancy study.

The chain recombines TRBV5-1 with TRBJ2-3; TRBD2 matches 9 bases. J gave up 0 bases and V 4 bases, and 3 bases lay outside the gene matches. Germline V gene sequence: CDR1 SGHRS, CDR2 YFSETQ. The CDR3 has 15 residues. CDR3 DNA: TGCGCCAGCAGCCTTAGCGGGGGAAGCACAGATACGCAGTATTTT. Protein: CASSLSGGSTDTQYF.

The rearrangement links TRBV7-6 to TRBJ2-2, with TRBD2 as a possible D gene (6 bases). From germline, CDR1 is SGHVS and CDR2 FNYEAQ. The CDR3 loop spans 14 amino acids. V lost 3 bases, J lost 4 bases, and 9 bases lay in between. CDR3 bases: TGTGCCAGCAGCTTTCGCGGGGCCACCGGGGAGCTGTTTTTT. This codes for CASSFRGATGELFF.

CDR3 in amino acids: CAISGQDATNEKLFF. The CDR3 DNA sequence: TGTGCCATCAGTGGACAGGACGCAACTAATGAAAAACTGTTTTTT. V and J are TRBV10-3 and TRBJ1-4; tentatively, D is TRBD1 (6 bases). Trimming took off 4 bases at V and 0 bases at J, with 9 bases between the two ends. CDR1 is ENHRY, CDR2 SYGVKD, per germline. The CDR3 totals 15 residues.

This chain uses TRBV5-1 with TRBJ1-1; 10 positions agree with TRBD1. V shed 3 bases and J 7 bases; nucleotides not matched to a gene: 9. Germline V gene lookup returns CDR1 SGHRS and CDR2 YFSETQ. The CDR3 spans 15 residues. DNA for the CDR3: TGCGCCAGCAGCTCATCGGGACAGGGGTATAGTGAAGCTTTCTTT. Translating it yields CASSSSGQGYSEAFF. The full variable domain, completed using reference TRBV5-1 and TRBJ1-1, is KAGVTQTPRYLIKTRGQQVTLSCSPISGHRSVSWYQQTPGQGLQFLFEYFSETQRNKGNFPGRFSGRQFSNSRSEMNVSTLELGDSALYLCASSSSGQGYSEAFFGQGTRLTVV.

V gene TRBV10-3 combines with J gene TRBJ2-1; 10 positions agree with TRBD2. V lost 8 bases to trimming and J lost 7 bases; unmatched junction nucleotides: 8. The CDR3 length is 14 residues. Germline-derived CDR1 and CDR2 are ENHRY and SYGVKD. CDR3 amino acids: CAIESGGAPNEQFF. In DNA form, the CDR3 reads TGTGCCATCGAAAGCGGGGGGGCCCCAAATGAGCAGTTCTTC.

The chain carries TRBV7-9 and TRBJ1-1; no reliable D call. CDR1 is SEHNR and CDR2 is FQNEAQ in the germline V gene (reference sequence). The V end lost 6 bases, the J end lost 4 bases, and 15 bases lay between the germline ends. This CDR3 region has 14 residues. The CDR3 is CASSQLLARTEAFF. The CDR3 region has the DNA TGTGCCAGCAGTCAACTATTGGCGCGCACTGAAGCTTTCTTT.

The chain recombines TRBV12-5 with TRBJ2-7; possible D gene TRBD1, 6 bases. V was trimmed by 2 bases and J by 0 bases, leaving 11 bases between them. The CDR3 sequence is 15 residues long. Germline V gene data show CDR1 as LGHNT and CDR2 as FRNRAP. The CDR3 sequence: CASGLRVGGSYEQYF. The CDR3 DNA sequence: TGTGCTAGTGGTTTGCGGGTAGGGGGCTCCTACGAGCAGTACTTC. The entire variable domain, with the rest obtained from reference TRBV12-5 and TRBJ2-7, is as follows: DARVTQTPRHKVTEMGQEVTMRCQPILGHNTVFWYRQTMMQGLELLAYFRNRAPLDDSGMPKDRFSAEMPDATLATLKIQPSEPRDSAVYFCASGLRVGGSYEQYFGPGTRLTVT.

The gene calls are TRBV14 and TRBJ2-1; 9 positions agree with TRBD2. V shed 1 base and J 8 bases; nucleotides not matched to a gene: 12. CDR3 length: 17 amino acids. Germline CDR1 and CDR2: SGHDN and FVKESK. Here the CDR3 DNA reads TGTGCCAGCAGCCAAGGCATTCTAGCGGGAATGCTGGATGAGCAGTTCTTC. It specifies CASSQGILAGMLDEQFF.

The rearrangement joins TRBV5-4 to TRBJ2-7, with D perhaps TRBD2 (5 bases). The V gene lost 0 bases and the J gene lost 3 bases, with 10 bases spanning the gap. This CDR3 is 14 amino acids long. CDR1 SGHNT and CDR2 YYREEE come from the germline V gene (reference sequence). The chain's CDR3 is CASSLVWTGYEQYF. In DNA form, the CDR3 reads TGTGCCAGCAGCTTGGTCTGGACTGGCTACGAGCAGTACTTC.

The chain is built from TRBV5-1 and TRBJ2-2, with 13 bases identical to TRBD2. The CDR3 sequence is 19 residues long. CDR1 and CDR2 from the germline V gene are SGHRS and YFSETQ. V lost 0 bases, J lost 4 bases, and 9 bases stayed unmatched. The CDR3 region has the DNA TGCGCCAGCAGCTTGGCGCAGACTAGCGGGAGGCAGGGCACCGGGGAGCTGTTTTTT. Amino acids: CASSLAQTSGRQGTGELFF. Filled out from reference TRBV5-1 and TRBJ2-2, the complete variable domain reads KAGVTQTPRYLIKTRGQQVTLSCSPISGHRSVSWYQQTPGQGLQFLFEYFSETQRNKGNFPGRFSGRQFSNSRSEMNVSTLELGDSALYLCASSLAQTSGRQGTGELFFGEGSRLTVL.

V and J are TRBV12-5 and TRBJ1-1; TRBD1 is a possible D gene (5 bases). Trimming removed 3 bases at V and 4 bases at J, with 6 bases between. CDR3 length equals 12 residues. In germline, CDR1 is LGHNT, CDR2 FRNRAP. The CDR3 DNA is TGTGCTAGTGGTTTAGGGGTCACTGAAGCTTTCTTT. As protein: CASGLGVTEAFF.

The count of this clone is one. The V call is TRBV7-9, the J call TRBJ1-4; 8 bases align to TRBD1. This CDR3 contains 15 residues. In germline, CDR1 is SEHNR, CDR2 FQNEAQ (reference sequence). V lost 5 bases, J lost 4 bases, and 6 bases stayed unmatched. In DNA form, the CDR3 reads TGTGCCAGCAGCAAGGGGACAGGAGGTAATGAAAAACTGTTTTTT. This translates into CASSKGTGGNEKLFF.

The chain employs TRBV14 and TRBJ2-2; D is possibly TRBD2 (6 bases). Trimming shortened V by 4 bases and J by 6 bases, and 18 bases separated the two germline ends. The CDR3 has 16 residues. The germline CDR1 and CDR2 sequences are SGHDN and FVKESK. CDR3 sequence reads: CASSPPTRALAGELFF. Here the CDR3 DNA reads TGTGCCAGCAGCCCCCCGACTAGAGCCCTAGCCGGGGAGCTGTTTTTT.

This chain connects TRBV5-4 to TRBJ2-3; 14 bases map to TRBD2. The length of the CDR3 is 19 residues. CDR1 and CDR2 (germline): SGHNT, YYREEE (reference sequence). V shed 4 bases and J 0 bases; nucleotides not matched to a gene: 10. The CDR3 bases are TGTGCCAGCAGCCCAGGACTAGCGGGAGGAACCACTAGCACAGATACGCAGTATTTT. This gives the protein CASSPGLAGGTTSTDTQYF.

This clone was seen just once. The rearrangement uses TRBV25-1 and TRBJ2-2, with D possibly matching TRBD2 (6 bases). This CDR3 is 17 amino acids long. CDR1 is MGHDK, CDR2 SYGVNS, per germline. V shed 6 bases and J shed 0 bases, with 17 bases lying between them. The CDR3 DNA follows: TGTGCCAGCAGGAGGCCCGGGACTGCTCCGAACACCGGGGAGCTGTTTTTT. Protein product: CASRRPGTAPNTGELFF.

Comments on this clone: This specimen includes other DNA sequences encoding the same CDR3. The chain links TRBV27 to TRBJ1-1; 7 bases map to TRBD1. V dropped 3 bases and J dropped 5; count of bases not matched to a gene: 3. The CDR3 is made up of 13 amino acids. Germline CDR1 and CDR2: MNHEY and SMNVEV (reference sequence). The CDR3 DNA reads TGTGCCAGCAGTTTGAGCAGGGGGACTGAAGCTTTCTTT. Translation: CASSLSRGTEAFF.

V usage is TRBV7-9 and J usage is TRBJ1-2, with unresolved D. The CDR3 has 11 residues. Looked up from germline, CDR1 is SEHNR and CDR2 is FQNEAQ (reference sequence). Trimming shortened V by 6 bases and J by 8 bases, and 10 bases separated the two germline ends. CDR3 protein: CASRNGEGYTF. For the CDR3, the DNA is TGTGCCAGCAGGAATGGGGAGGGCTACACCTTC.

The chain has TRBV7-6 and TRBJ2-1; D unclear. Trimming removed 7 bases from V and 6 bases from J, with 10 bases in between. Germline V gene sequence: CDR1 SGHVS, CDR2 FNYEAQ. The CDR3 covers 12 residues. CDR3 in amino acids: CASISYGNEQFF. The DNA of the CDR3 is TGTGCCAGCATCTCCTACGGCAATGAGCAGTTCTTC.

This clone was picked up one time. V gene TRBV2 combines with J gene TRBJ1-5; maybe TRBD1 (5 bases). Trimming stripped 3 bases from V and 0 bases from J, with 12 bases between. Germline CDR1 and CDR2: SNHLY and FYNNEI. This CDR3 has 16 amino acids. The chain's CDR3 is CASSEVGVYSNQPQHF. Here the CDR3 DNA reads TGTGCCAGCAGTGAGGTAGGGGTATATAGCAATCAGCCCCAGCATTTT.

The CDR3 is CASTTTTVGELFF. The CDR3 bases are TGTGCCAGTACGACTACCACGGTCGGGGAGCTGTTTTTT. The chain carries TRBV19 and TRBJ2-2; maybe TRBD2 (5 bases). The CDR3 length is 13 residues. Germline values: CDR1 LNHDA, CDR2 SQIVND (reference sequence). V lost 7 bases, J lost 7 bases, and 13 bases lay in between.